This TCR beta chain originates from a study of monozygotic twins with inflammatory bowel disease. Study-level points and caveats: Using the inverse Simpson index, IBD patients had lower TCRbeta diversity than healthy co-twins.

TCRdb reprocessed the 5' RACE reads, keeping one entry per CDR3 protein, no DNA. The specimen's table records some 170,000 distinct CDR3 sequences. With regard to this clonotype: The antigen remains unidentified.

Germline-derived CDR1 and CDR2 are SGHAT and FQNNGV. This CDR3 contains 15 residues. The chain carries TRBV11-2 and TRBJ2-7; no DNA is available, so the TRBD2 call from TCRdb remains unchecked. The sequence was collected from a human donor with ulcerative colitis or Crohn's disease, or a healthy co-twin of an affected twin (not recorded which). Source material: blood. This CDR3 is CASSWSTGLVGEQYF.